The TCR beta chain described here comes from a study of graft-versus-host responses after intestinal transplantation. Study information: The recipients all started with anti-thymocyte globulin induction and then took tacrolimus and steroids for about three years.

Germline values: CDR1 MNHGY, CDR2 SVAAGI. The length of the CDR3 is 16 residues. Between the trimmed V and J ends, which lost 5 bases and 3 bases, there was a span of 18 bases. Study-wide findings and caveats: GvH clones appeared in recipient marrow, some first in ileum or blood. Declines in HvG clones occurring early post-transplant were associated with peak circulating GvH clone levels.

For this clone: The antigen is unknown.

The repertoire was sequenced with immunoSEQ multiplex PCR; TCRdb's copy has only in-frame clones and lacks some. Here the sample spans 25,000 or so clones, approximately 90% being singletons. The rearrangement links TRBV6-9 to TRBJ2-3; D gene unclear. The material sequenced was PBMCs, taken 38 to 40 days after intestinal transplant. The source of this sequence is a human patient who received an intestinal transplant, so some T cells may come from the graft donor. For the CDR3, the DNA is TGTGCCAGCAGTGAAAGTCGGGCGGTTGCTACAGATACGCAGTATTTT. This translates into CASSESRAVATDTQYF.